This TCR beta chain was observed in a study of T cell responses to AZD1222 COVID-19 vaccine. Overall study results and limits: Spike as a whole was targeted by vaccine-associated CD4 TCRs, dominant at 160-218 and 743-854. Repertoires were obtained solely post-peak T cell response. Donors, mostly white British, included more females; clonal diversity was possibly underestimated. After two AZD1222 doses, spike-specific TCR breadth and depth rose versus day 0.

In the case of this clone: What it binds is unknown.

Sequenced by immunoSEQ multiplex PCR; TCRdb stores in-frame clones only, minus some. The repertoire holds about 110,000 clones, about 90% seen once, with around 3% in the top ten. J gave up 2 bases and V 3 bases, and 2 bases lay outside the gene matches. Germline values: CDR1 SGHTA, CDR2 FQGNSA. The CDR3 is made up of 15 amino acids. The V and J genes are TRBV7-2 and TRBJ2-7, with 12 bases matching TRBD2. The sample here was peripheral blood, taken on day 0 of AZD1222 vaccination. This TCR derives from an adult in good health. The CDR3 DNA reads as TGTGCCAGCAGCTTCGGACTAGCGGGGACCTACGAGCAGTACTTC. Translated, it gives CASSFGLAGTYEQYF.